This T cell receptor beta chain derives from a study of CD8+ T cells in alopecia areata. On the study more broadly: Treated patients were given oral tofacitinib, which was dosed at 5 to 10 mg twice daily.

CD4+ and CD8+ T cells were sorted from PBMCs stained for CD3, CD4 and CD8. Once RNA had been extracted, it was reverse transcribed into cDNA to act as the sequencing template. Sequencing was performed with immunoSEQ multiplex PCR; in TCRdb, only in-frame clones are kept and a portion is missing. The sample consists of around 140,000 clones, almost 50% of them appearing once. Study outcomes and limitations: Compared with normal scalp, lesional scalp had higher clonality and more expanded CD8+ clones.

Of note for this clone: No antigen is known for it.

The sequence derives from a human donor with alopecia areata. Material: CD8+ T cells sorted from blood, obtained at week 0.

CDR3 nucleotide sequence: TGTGCCAGCAGCCCCAATGCGTGGGCTGAGACAGATACGCAGTATTTT. Translating gives CASSPNAWAETDTQYF. This chain links TRBV11-2 with TRBJ2-3; no definite D call. The CDR3 contains 16 residues. Germline lookup yields CDR1 SGHAT and CDR2 FQNNGV. Deletions cut 5 bases from V and 3 bases from J, with 18 bases between.